Only a few counts were recorded for the clone carrying this T cell receptor (beta chain). Its antigen is still unknown. Germline CDR1 reads DFQATT; CDR2 reads SNEGSKA (reference sequence). V was cut by 6 bases and J by 1 base, with 12 bases left in between. This CDR3 region has 13 residues. This record belongs to a study of identical twins. Regarding the study as a whole: Whereas memory repertoires showed no such difference, abundant cord blood beta clonotypes carried fewer insertions.

A template switching step contributed a universal primer site, while unique molecular identifiers were present in the cDNA. TCRdb re-called the 5' RACE reads through MiXCR, storing one row per CDR3 protein. The table records 700,000 or so distinct CDR3 sequences, around 8.6% of them present only once. These same data were also listed under a study on yellow fever vaccine responses in identical twins.

The rearrangement joins TRBV20-1 to TRBJ1-1; D call uncertain. This receptor was identified in a woman aged 18-30 years in good health. The sequencing input was PBMCs. The CDR3 here is CSASPTGNTEAFF. DNA for the CDR3: TGCAGTGCCTCCCCGACGGGGAACACTGAAGCTTTCTTT.